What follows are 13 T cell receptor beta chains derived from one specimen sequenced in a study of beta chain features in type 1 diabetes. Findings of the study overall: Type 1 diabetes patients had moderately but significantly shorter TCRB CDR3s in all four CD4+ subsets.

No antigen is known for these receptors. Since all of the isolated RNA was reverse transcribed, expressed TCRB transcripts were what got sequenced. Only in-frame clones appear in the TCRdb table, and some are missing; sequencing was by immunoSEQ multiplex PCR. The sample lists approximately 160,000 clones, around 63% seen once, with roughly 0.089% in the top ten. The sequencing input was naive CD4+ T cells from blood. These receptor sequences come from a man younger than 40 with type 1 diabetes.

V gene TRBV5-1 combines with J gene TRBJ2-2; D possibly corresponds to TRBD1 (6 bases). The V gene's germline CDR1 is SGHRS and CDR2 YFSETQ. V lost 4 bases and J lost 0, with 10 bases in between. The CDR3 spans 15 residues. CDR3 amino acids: CASSKDRSNTGELFF. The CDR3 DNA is TGCGCCAGCAGCAAAGACAGGTCGAACACCGGGGAGCTGTTTTTT. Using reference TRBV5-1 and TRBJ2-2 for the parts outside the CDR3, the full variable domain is KAGVTQTPRYLIKTRGQQVTLSCSPISGHRSVSWYQQTPGQGLQFLFEYFSETQRNKGNFPGRFSGRQFSNSRSEMNVSTLELGDSALYLCASSKDRSNTGELFFGEGSRLTVL.

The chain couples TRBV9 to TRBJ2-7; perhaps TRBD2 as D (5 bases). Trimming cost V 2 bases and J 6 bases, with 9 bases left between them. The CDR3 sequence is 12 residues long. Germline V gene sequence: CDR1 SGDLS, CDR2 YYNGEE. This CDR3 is CASSVEGGEQYF. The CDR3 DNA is TGTGCCAGCAGCGTCGAGGGTGGCGAGCAGTACTTC. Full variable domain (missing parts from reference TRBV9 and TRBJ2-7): DSGVTQTPKHLITATGQRVTLRCSPRSGDLSVYWYQQSLDQGLQFLIQYYNGEERAKGNILERFSAQQFPDLHSELNLSSLELGDSALYFCASSVEGGEQYFGPGTRLTVT.

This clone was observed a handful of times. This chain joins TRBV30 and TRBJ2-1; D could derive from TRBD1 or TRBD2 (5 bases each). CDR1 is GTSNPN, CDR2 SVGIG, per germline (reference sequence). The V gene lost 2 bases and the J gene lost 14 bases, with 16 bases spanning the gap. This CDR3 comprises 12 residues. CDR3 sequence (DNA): TGTGCCTGGAGTAGGGGACCCTTCGAAGAGTTCTTC. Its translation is CAWSRGPFEEFF.

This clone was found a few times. CDR3 nucleotides: TGTGCCTGCCAGCTTAATGAAAAACTGTTTTTT. Encoded protein: CACQLNEKLFF. This rearrangement joins TRBV30 to TRBJ1-4, with D hard to call. The CDR3 spans 11 residues. Germline V gene sequence: CDR1 GTSNPN, CDR2 SVGIG (reference sequence). Trimming left V 6 bases short and J 4 bases short, with 6 bases between.

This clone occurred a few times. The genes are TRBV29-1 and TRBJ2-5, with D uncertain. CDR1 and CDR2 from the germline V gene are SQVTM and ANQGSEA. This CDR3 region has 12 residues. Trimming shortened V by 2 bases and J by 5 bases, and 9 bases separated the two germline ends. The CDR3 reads CSVESRSETQYF. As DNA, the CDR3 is TGCAGCGTTGAAAGCCGGTCTGAGACCCAGTACTTC.

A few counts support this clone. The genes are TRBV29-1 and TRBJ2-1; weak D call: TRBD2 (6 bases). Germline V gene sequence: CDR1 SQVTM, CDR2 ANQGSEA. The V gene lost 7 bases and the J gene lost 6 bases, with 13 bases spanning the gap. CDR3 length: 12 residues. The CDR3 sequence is CSGRRGRNEQFF. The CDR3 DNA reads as TGCAGCGGCAGGCGGGGACGCAATGAGCAGTTCTTC.

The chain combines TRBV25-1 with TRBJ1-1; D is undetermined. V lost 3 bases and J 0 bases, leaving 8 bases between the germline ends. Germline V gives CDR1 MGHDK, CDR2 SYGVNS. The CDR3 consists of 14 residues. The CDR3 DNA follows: TGTGCCAGCAGTGACCTGGGAATGAACACTGAAGCTTTCTTT. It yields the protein CASSDLGMNTEAFF.

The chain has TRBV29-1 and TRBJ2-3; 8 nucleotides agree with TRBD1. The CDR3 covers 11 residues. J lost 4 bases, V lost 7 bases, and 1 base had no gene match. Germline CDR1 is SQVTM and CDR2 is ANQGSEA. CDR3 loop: CSGQGPDTQYF. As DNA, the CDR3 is TGCAGCGGACAGGGGCCAGATACGCAGTATTTT.

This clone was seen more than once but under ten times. The CDR3 DNA reads TGTGCCAGCAATCGGGGAACCAATCAGCCCCAGCATTTT. This sequence encodes CASNRGTNQPQHF. The chain uses TRBV2 and TRBJ1-5; D gene ambiguous. The CDR3 has 13 residues. In germline, CDR1 is SNHLY, CDR2 FYNNEI. V lost 7 bases and J 3 bases, leaving 10 bases between the germline ends.

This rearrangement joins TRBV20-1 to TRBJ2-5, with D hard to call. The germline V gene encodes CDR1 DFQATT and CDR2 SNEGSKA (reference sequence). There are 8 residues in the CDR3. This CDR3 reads CNSETQYF. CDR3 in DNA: TGCAACAGCGAGACCCAGTACTTC.

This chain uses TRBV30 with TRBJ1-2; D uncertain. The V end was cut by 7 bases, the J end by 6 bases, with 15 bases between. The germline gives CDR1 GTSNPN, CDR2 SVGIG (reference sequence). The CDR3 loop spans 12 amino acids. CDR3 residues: CASHLRGDGYTF. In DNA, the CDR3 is TGTGCCTCCCATCTTCGGGGAGATGGCTACACCTTC.

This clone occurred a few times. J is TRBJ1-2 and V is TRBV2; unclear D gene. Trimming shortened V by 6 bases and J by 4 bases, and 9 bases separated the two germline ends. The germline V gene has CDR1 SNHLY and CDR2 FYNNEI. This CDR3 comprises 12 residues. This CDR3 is CASREQAYGYTF. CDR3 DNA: TGTGCCAGCAGGGAGCAAGCCTATGGCTACACCTTC. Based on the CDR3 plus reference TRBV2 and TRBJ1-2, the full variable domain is EPEVTQTPSHQVTQMGQEVILRCVPISNHLYFYWYRQILGQKVEFLVSFYNNEISEKSEIFDDQFSVERPDGSNFTLKIRSTKLEDSAMYFCASREQAYGYTFGSGTRLTVV.

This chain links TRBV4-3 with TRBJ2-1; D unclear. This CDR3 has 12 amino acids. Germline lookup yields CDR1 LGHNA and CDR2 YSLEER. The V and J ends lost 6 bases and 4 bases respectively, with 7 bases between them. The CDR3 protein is CASSDRYNEQFF. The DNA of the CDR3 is TGCGCCAGCAGTGATCGGTACAATGAGCAGTTCTTC.